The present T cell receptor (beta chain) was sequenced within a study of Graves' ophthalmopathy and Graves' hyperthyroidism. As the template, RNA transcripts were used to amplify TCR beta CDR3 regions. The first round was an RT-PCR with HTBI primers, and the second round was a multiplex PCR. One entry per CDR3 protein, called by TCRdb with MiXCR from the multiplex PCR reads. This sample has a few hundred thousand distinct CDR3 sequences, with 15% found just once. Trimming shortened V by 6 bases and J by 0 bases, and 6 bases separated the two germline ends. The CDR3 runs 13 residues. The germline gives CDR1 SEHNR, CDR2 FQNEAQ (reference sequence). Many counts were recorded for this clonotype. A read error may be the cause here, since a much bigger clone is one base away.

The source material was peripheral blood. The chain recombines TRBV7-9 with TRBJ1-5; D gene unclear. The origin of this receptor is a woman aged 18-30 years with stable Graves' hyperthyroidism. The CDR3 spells CASSYSSNQPQHF. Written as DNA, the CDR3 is TGTGCCAGCAGTTACAGTAGCAATCAGCCCCAGCATTTT.